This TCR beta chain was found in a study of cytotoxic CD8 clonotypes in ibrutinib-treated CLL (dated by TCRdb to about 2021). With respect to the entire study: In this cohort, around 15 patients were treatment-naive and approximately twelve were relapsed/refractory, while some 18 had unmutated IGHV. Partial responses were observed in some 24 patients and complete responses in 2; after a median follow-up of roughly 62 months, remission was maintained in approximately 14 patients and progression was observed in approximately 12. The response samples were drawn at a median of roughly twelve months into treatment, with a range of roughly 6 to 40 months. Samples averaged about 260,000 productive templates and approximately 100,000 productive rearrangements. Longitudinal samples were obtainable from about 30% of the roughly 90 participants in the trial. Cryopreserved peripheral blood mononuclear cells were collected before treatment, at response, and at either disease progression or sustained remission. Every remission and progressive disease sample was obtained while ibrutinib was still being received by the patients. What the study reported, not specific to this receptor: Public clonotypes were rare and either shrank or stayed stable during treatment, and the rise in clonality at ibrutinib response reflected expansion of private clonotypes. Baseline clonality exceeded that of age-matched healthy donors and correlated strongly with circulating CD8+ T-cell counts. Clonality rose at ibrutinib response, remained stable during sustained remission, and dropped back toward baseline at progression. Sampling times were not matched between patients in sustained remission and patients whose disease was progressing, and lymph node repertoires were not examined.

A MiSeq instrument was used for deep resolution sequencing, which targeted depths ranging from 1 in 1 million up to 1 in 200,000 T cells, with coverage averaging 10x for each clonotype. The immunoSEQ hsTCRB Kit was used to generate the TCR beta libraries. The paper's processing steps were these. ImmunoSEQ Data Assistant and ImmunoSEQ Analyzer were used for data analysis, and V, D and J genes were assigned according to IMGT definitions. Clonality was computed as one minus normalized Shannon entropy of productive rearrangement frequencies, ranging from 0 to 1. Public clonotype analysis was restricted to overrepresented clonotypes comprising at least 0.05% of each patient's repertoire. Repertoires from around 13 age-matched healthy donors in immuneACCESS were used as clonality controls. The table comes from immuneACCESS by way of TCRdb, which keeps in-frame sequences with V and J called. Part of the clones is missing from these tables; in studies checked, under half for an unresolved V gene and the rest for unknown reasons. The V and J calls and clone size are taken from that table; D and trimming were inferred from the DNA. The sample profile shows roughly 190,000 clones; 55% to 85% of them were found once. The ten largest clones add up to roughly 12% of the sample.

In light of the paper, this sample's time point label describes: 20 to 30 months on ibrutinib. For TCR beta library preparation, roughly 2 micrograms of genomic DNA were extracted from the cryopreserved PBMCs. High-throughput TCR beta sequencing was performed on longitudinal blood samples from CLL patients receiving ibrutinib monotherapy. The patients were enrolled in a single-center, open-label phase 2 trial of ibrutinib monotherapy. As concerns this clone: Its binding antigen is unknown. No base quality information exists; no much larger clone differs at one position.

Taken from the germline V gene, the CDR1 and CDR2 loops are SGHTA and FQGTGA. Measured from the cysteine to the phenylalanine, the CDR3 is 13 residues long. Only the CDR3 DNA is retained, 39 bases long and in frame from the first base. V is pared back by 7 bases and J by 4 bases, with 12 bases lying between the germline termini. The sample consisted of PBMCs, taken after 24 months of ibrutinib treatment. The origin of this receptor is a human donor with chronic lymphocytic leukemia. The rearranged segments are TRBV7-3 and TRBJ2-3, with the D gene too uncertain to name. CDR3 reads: CASTAKGADTQYF. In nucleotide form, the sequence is TGTGCCAGCACCGCGAAGGGCGCAGATACGCAGTATTTT.